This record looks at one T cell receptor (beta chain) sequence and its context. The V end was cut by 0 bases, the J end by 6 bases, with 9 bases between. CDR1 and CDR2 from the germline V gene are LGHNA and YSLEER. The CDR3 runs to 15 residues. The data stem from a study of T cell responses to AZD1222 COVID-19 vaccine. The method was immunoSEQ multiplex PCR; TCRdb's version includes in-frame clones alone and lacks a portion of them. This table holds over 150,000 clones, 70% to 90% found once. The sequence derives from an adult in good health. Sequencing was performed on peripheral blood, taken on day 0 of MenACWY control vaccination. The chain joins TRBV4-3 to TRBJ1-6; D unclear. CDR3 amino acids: CASSQEGQTNSPLHF. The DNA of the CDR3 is TGCGCCAGCAGCCAAGAAGGGCAGACTAATTCACCCCTCCACTTT.